Below are 7 T cell receptor beta chains sequenced from a single sample in a study of blood T cell repertoires in COVID-19. Profiling relied on immunoSEQ multiplex PCR, and the TCRdb table lists in-frame clones only, not all of them. Of some 300,000 clones listed, roughly 90% are singletons. Sequences were obtained from peripheral blood. Receptors originate from a man between 18 and 35 years old with active or convalescent COVID-19.

In its sample, this clone was seen once. This CDR3 is CSVARGVGEKLFF. CDR3 nucleotides: TGCAGCGTTGCTCGGGGGGTCGGAGAAAAACTGTTTTTT. The J gene is TRBJ1-4, the V gene TRBV29-1; D may be TRBD1 (5 bases). The CDR3 has 13 residues. Germline V gene sequence: CDR1 SQVTM, CDR2 ANQGSEA. V lost 4 bases, J lost 8 bases, and 14 bases lay in between.

V gene TRBV18 combines with J gene TRBJ1-3; D may be TRBD1 (6 bases). Between the trimmed V and J ends, which lost 3 bases and 2 bases, there was a span of 14 bases. Germline V gene sequence: CDR1 KGHSH, CDR2 LQKENI. The CDR3 covers 16 residues. The CDR3 bases are TGTGCCAGCTCACCCTCGGGTCAGGGGACTGGAAACACCATATATTTT. It yields the protein CASSPSGQGTGNTIYF.

The chain uses TRBV27 and TRBJ1-2; 7 positions match TRBD1. Trimming cost V 3 bases and J 6 bases; bases outside gene matches: 4. CDR1 and CDR2 (germline): MNHEY, SMNVEV (reference sequence). The CDR3 has 13 residues. The CDR3 nucleotides are TGTGCCAGCAGTTTTCGACAGGGAAATGGCTACACCTTC. Amino acid sequence: CASSFRQGNGYTF.

The rearrangement links TRBV19 to TRBJ1-4; 7 bases fit TRBD1. V trimming: 9 bases; J trimming: 10 bases; junction bases outside the gene matches: 14. Germline CDR1 reads LNHDA; CDR2 reads SQIVND (reference sequence). This CDR3 spans 14 amino acids. CDR3 DNA: TGTGCCAGCCTGGGGGCAAGGGGGCCAGGAAAACTGTTTTTT. It encodes CASLGARGPGKLFF.

J is TRBJ1-2 and V is TRBV27, with 9 nucleotides matching TRBD1. CDR1 and CDR2 (germline): MNHEY, SMNVEV (reference sequence). V dropped 7 bases and J dropped 8; count of bases not matched to a gene: 17. The CDR3 covers 16 residues. The CDR3 protein is CASTPAGTGKGGGYTF. In DNA, the CDR3 is TGTGCCAGCACTCCAGCCGGGACAGGGAAGGGTGGCGGCTACACCTTC.

This chain joins TRBV9 and TRBJ2-1, with 9 bases that match TRBD2. This CDR3 spans 16 amino acids. CDR1 and CDR2 from the germline V gene are SGDLS and YYNGEE. V was pared by 5 bases and J by 1 base, with 7 bases of the junction left unmatched. The chain's CDR3 is CASSANSGRSYNEQFF. CDR3 bases: TGTGCCAGCAGTGCAAATAGCGGGAGATCCTACAATGAGCAGTTCTTC.

J is TRBJ2-1 and V is TRBV19; maybe TRBD2 (5 bases). Germline CDR1 and CDR2: LNHDA and SQIVND (reference sequence). V dropped 3 bases and J dropped 4 bases, with 10 bases sitting between them. The CDR3 contains 14 residues. The DNA of the CDR3 is TGTGCCAGTAGTATGGAGTCGGGATACAATGAGCAGTTCTTC. Translated, it gives CASSMESGYNEQFF.